This is a list of T cell receptor beta chains from one sample in a study of beta chain features in type 1 diabetes. Here immunoSEQ multiplex PCR was the method, and the copy in TCRdb shows in-frame clones only, minus some. The sample has 330,000 or so clones, around 15% seen once. The specimen sequenced was central memory CD4+ T cells from blood. These receptors were collected from a man younger than 45 in good health. Each CDR3 is given with its conserved first and last residue. The D gene is left open where the match is weak. The size field is filled for only some rows; it gives once, few, many or a size class.

size | J | V | D | CDR3 | DNA
few | TRBJ1-1 | TRBV10-3 | - | CAIRSTGTRNTEAFF | TGTGCCATCAGGAGTACCGGGACAAGGAACACTGAAGCTTTCTTT
- | TRBJ2-3 | TRBV6-5 | - | CASSYLGRGDTDTQYF | TGTGCCAGCAGTTACTTAGGTCGGGGAGACACAGATACGCAGTATTTT
- | TRBJ1-4 | TRBV7-8 | TRBD1 | CASSRQGRTNEKLFF | TGTGCCAGCAGTCGACAGGGCCGCACTAATGAAAAACTGTTTTTT
- | TRBJ2-2 | TRBV10-3 | - | CAISERGTNTGELFF | TGTGCCATCAGTGAGAGGGGTACGAACACCGGGGAGCTGTTTTTT
- | TRBJ2-2 | TRBV6-1 | TRBD2 | CATSDSSSGRTGELFF | TGTGCCACCAGTGATTCCTCTAGCGGGAGGACCGGGGAGCTGTTTTTT
few | TRBJ2-5 | TRBV7-3 | TRBD2 | CASSFGLAGETQYF | TGTGCCAGCAGCTTCGGGTTAGCGGGAGAGACCCAGTACTTC
- | TRBJ1-4 | TRBV28 | - | CASSLRGKLFF | TGTGCCAGCAGCTTGAGAGGGAAACTGTTTTTT
few | TRBJ1-1 | TRBV7-9 | TRBD1 | CASSLALGQVPEAFF | TGTGCCAGCAGCTTAGCGCTCGGACAGGTCCCTGAAGCTTTCTTT
- | TRBJ1-2 | TRBV13 | - | CASSNGRYGYTF | TGTGCCAGCAGTAACGGGCGCTATGGCTACACCTTC
- | TRBJ2-3 | TRBV7-8 | TRBD2 | CASSPPGLQKAGTQYF | TGTGCCAGCAGCCCGCCGGGACTACAAAAAGCGGGGACGCAGTATTTT
few | TRBJ1-3 | TRBV18 | - | CASSPPGVGNTIYF | TGTGCCAGCTCACCACCTGGGGTTGGAAACACCATATATTTT
few | TRBJ1-2 | TRBV19 | - | CASSARGDWGYTF | TGTGCCAGTAGTGCGAGGGGCGACTGGGGCTACACCTTC
many | TRBJ2-3 | TRBV18 | - | CASSPPSTDTQYF | TGTGCCAGCTCACCACCTAGCACAGATACGCAGTATTTT
- | TRBJ1-1 | TRBV9 | - | CASSVSAGREAFF | TGTGCCAGCAGCGTATCGGCCGGTCGTGAAGCTTTCTTT
- | TRBJ2-4 | TRBV5-4 | - | CASSSGVAKNIQYF | TGTGCCAGCAGCTCAGGAGTAGCCAAAAACATTCAGTACTTC
many | TRBJ1-4 | TRBV14 | TRBD1 | CASSQKTGAGEKLFF | TGTGCCAGCAGCCAAAAAACAGGGGCCGGGGAAAAACTGTTTTTT
- | TRBJ1-1 | TRBV5-1 | - | CASSLVLGMGTEAFF | TGCGCCAGCAGCTTGGTTCTGGGGATGGGTACTGAAGCTTTCTTT
few | TRBJ2-7 | TRBV7-9 | - | CASSLAGGGSSYEQYF | TGTGCCAGCAGCTTAGCTGGTGGGGGTAGCTCCTACGAGCAGTACTTC
many | TRBJ2-6 | TRBV14 | - | CASSPKHSRAGANVLTF | TGTGCCAGCAGCCCGAAGCATTCGAGGGCTGGGGCCAACGTCCTGACTTTC
- | TRBJ2-1 | TRBV5-1 | TRBD1 | CASRNDRGSYNEQFF | TGCGCCAGCAGAAATGACAGGGGGTCCTACAATGAGCAGTTCTTC
- | TRBJ1-1 | TRBV2 | - | CASSERRGYNTEAFF | TGTGCCAGCAGTGAACGCAGGGGTTATAACACTGAAGCTTTCTTT
few | TRBJ1-1 | TRBV6-1 | TRBD1 | CATRLTGGQEAFF | TGTGCCACCAGACTCACAGGGGGCCAGGAGGCTTTCTTT
once | TRBJ1-6 | TRBV4-1 | - | CASSQGFSPLHF | TGCGCCAGCAGCCAAGGGTTTTCACCCCTCCACTTT
few | TRBJ2-1 | TRBV11-2 | TRBD2 | CASSLFPSGVGHEQFF | TGTGCCAGCAGCTTATTCCCGAGCGGGGTAGGGCATGAGCAGTTCTTC
- | TRBJ2-5 | TRBV7-3 | - | CASSLFPGTQYF | TGTGCCAGCAGCTTATTTCCCGGAACCCAGTACTTC
few | TRBJ2-7 | TRBV6-5 | - | CASKTPGVVEQYF | TGTGCCAGCAAAACTCCGGGGGTTGTCGAGCAGTACTTC
- | TRBJ2-4 | TRBV4-3 | - | CASSQEVQGAKNIQYF | TGCGCCAGCAGCCAAGAGGTACAGGGAGCCAAAAACATTCAGTACTTC
few | TRBJ2-5 | TRBV5-1 | - | CASSFSGVGETQYF | TGCGCCAGCAGCTTCTCGGGGGTAGGGGAGACCCAGTACTTC
- | TRBJ2-5 | TRBV5-4 | - | CASSLGGAPETQYF | TGTGCCAGCAGCTTAGGTGGGGCCCCGGAGACCCAGTACTTC
- | TRBJ2-5 | TRBV30 | TRBD2 | CAQQTSGFQETQYF | TGTGCCCAGCAGACTAGCGGGTTCCAAGAGACCCAGTACTTC
- | TRBJ1-2 | TRBV4-1 | - | CASSQDPTSSYTF | TGCGCCAGCAGCCAAGATCCGACGAGTAGCTACACCTTC
few | TRBJ1-2 | TRBV4-1 | - | CASSQAPGGAYGYTF | TGCGCCAGCAGCCAAGCCCCTGGGGGGGCCTATGGCTACACCTTC
- | TRBJ2-3 | TRBV19 | - | CASTRSLRDTQYF | TGTGCCAGTACCCGGAGCCTGCGGGATACGCAGTATTTT
few | TRBJ2-3 | TRBV5-6 | - | CASSLGRTTDTQYF | TGTGCCAGCAGCTTGGGACGAACCACAGATACGCAGTATTTT
- | TRBJ2-3 | TRBV6-5 | - | CASTHGVQGDTQYF | TGTGCCAGCACCCACGGGGTCCAGGGAGATACGCAGTATTTT
few | TRBJ1-2 | TRBV5-4 | - | CASSFGSHQGYTF | TGTGCCAGCAGCTTTGGAAGCCACCAAGGCTACACCTTC
- | TRBJ1-2 | TRBV4-1 | - | CASSQDQGRANYGYTF | TGCGCCAGCAGCCAAGATCAGGGCAGGGCCAACTATGGCTACACCTTC
- | TRBJ1-3 | TRBV4-3 | - | CASRSVGGNTIYF | TGCGCCAGCAGGTCGGTAGGTGGAAACACCATATATTTT
- | TRBJ2-3 | TRBV7-9 | - | CASSLGRSTDTQYF | TGTGCCAGCAGCTTAGGCCGTAGCACAGATACGCAGTATTTT
- | TRBJ2-7 | TRBV5-6 | - | CASSMTGAGLSYEQYF | TGTGCCAGCAGTATGACCGGGGCAGGGCTATCCTACGAGCAGTACTTC
many | TRBJ1-1 | TRBV7-2 | - | CASSFGQSRTEAFF | TGTGCCAGCAGCTTTGGCCAGAGCAGGACTGAAGCTTTCTTT
- | TRBJ1-5 | TRBV19 | - | CASSDAVGRNNQPQHF | TGTGCCAGTAGTGACGCGGTGGGACGGAACAATCAGCCCCAGCATTTT
few | TRBJ2-2 | TRBV4-3 | TRBD2 | CASSQDLAGNTGELFF | TGCGCCAGCAGCCAAGATCTAGCGGGGAACACCGGGGAGCTGTTTTTT
- | TRBJ2-6 | TRBV25-1 | - | CASSAMRAANVLTF | TGTGCCAGCAGTGCTATGAGGGCGGCCAACGTCCTGACTTTC
few | TRBJ1-2 | TRBV5-6 | TRBD1 | CASKLGQANYGYTF | TGTGCCAGCAAGCTCGGACAGGCTAACTATGGCTACACCTTC
- | TRBJ1-2 | TRBV4-1 | - | CASSLETGGYTF | TGCGCCAGCAGCCTCGAAACAGGGGGCTACACCTTC
few | TRBJ2-2 | TRBV7-8 | - | CASSLVRGELFF | TGTGCCAGCAGCTTAGTAAGAGGGGAGCTGTTTTTT
many | TRBJ2-1 | TRBV7-8 | - | CASSTLPRGGDEQFF | TGTGCCAGCAGCACACTCCCGAGGGGGGGCGATGAGCAGTTCTTC
few | TRBJ1-2 | TRBV6-1 | - | CASKGSLYGYTF | TGTGCCAGCAAGGGCAGCTTATATGGCTACACCTTC
- | TRBJ2-1 | TRBV11-3 | TRBD2 | CASSLELAGGQQFF | TGTGCCAGCAGCTTAGAACTAGCGGGGGGACAGCAGTTCTTC
few | TRBJ2-5 | TRBV7-2 | - | CASSLDRAWETQYF | TGTGCCAGCAGCTTAGACAGGGCCTGGGAGACCCAGTACTTC
few | TRBJ2-1 | TRBV13 | TRBD2 | CASSLGQLAGVGNEQFF | TGTGCCAGCAGCTTAGGGCAGCTAGCGGGAGTTGGCAATGAGCAGTTCTTC
- | TRBJ2-1 | TRBV5-1 | TRBD2 | CASSLQRGGSNEQFF | TGCGCCAGCAGTCTGCAGCGGGGGGGCAGCAATGAGCAGTTCTTC
few | TRBJ2-7 | TRBV25-1 | TRBD1 | CASMGTGLSYEQYF | TGTGCCAGTATGGGGACAGGTCTATCCTACGAGCAGTACTTC
- | TRBJ2-3 | TRBV9 | - | CASSYDGPRASDTQYF | TGTGCCAGCAGTTACGATGGCCCAAGGGCGTCAGATACGCAGTATTTT